Detailed here is one T cell receptor beta chain. These data originate in a study of blood T cell repertoires in COVID-19. TCRdb's copy holds only in-frame clones and misses some; the assay was immunoSEQ multiplex PCR. The sample shows roughly 80,000 clones, about four fifths of them seen only once. The V gene lost 4 bases and the J gene lost 5 bases, with 14 bases spanning the gap. The length of the CDR3 is 15 residues. Germline-derived CDR1 and CDR2 are LGHDT and YNNKEL (reference sequence). The V and J genes are TRBV3-1 (or the pseudogene TRBV3-2) and TRBJ2-2, with D tentatively TRBD1 (5 bases). The clonotype comes from a man older than 75 with acute or convalescent COVID-19. Material for sequencing was peripheral blood. In DNA, the CDR3 is TGTGCCAGCAGCCCGGCTGGGGCGAGGACCGGGGAGCTGTTTTTT. It codes for CASSPAGARTGELFF.